Presented here are 6 T cell receptor beta chains from one specimen sequenced in a study of shared T cell receptors in the human thymus. Clones were read by immunoSEQ multiplex PCR, and TCRdb kept only the in-frame ones, dropping some. Here the sample spans 450,000 to 650,000 clones, 70% to 80% being singletons. The sample was also linked to a second study, of human thymus T cells.

The specimen was thymocytes. Source of these receptors: a boy under three years old with a congenital heart defect.

The genes are TRBV10-3 and TRBJ1-2; no clear D gene. V dropped 3 bases and J dropped 6 bases, with 8 bases sitting between them. The CDR3 is 12 amino acids. From germline, CDR1 is ENHRY and CDR2 SYGVKD. CDR3: CAISDQEDGYTF. The CDR3 nucleotides read TGTGCCATCAGTGACCAGGAGGATGGCTACACCTTC.

The V gene is TRBV27, the J gene TRBJ2-1; tentative D call: TRBD2 (5 bases). V lost 6 bases and J lost 8, with 14 bases in between. The CDR3 covers 13 residues. Germline-derived CDR1 and CDR2 are MNHEY and SMNVEV (reference sequence). CDR3 DNA: TGTGCCAGCAGCCGCATTAACGGGGATGAGCAGTTCTTC. It translates to CASSRINGDEQFF.

J is TRBJ1-2 and V is TRBV7-9; 8 bases line up with TRBD1. Germline loops: CDR1 SEHNR, CDR2 FQNEAQ (reference sequence). The CDR3 spans 16 residues. V lost 4 bases, J lost 4 bases, and 11 bases stayed unmatched. The CDR3 region is CASSSRPDRDPYGYTF. Here the CDR3 DNA reads TGTGCCAGCAGCTCCCGCCCGGACAGGGATCCCTATGGCTACACCTTC.

This clone has a handful of counts. J is TRBJ2-7 and V is TRBV5-8; TRBD1 aligns across 11 bases. Trimming took 4 bases from V and 5 from J; bases not matched to a gene: 5. The germline V gene encodes CDR1 SGHTS and CDR2 YDEGEE. The CDR3 is 14 amino acids. The CDR3 loop is CASSPLGQGDEQYF. CDR3 sequence (DNA): TGTGCCAGCAGCCCCTTGGGACAGGGGGACGAGCAGTACTTC.

Details on this clone: One end of the junction does not line up with germline, which may come from a read error. The chain has TRBV7-9 and TRBJ2-3; TRBD2 agrees at 8 bases. This CDR3 comprises 18 residues. Germline CDR1 SEHNR, CDR2 FQNEAQ (reference sequence). The CDR3 reads CASSLEVVGGRSPDTQYF. In DNA, the CDR3 is TGTGCCAGCAGCTTAGAGGTCGTTGGCGGGAGGTCCCCAGATACACAGTATTTT.

This clone came up a few times. The chain employs TRBV28 and TRBJ2-5, with 15 bases aligning to TRBD2. With 0 bases clipped from V and 2 bases from J, the junction kept 22 bases outside the gene matches. This CDR3 is built from 24 residues. Germline assignment: CDR1 MDHEN and CDR2 SYDVKM. CDR3 amino acids: CASSLCRNGLAGGCHLNFQETQYF. The CDR3 DNA follows: TGTGCCAGCAGTTTATGCCGCAATGGACTAGCGGGAGGGTGTCACCTCAACTTTCAAGAGACCCAGTACTTC.